A single sample is the source of the 17 T cell receptor beta chains below, sequenced in a study of T-cell memory formation after mild COVID-19 (dated by TCRdb to about 2021). The library relied on 5' RACE. This sample was sequenced with an Illumina NovaSeq 6000. Starting from the raw public reads, TCRdb applied fastp trimming at Q25, assembled clones with MiXCR and retained in-frame beta chains. CDR3 protein duplicates are merged, each entry listing the most common genes and DNA. Here the sample has about 540,000 distinct CDR3 sequences; around 20% occur a single time. The ten largest clones add up to roughly an eighth of the sample. Sequencing input: PBMCs or a T cell subset sorted from them (not recorded which). The receptors were sampled from an adult woman who had mild COVID-19 (a few samples of this study predate the infection). The sample titles of this study are shuffled in the database, so cell type and time point are left out; the donor was told from shared clones.

The chain links TRBV7-3 to TRBJ1-1; unclear D gene. From germline, CDR1 is SGHTA and CDR2 FQGTGA. V lost 2 bases and J lost 4, with 11 bases in between. This CDR3 is built from 14 residues. The CDR3 DNA sequence: TGTGCCAGCAGCTTAGACGGGCGCACCACTGAAGCTTTCTTT. Translating it yields CASSLDGRTTEAFF.

This clonotype was detected only once. CDR3 protein: CASSLEQGIGGYTF. CDR3 sequence (DNA): TGTGCCAGCAGCTTGGAACAGGGGATAGGGGGCTACACCTTC. The rearrangement links TRBV5-4 to TRBJ1-2; 7 nucleotides agree with TRBD1. Per the germline V gene, CDR1 is SGHNT and CDR2 is YYREEE (reference sequence). The CDR3 extends over 14 amino acids. V dropped 0 bases and J dropped 8; count of bases not matched to a gene: 7.

This chain uses TRBV9 with TRBJ2-7; D could derive from TRBD1 or TRBD2 (5 bases each). With 1 base removed from V and 4 bases from J, the gap between germline ends came to 18 bases. Per the germline V gene, CDR1 is SGDLS and CDR2 is YYNGEE. The CDR3 loop spans 16 amino acids. CDR3 sequence (DNA): TGTGCCAGCAGCGTATCCCCGTTACTAGGGGCTTACGAGCAGTACTTC. Translated: CASSVSPLLGAYEQYF.

This clonotype has a handful of counts. This chain links TRBV19 with TRBJ2-7; D ambiguous. The CDR3 runs 14 residues. The germline V gene encodes CDR1 LNHDA and CDR2 SQIVND (reference sequence). With 3 bases removed from V and 1 base from J, the gap between germline ends came to 10 bases. CDR3 DNA: TGTGCCAGTAGTATGTTCGGCTCGTCCTACGAGCAGTACTTC. Translated: CASSMFGSSYEQYF.

The chain recombines TRBV30 with TRBJ2-3; either TRBD1 or TRBD2 may fit D (5 bases each). V was shortened by 0 bases and J by 5 bases, with 21 bases between the two germline ends. CDR1 and CDR2 (germline): GTSNPN, SVGIG (reference sequence). The CDR3 covers 17 residues. DNA for the CDR3: TGTGCCTGGAGTGTACTTCCCGGGGCGGGCACACGAGATACGCAGTATTTT. Protein sequence: CAWSVLPGAGTRDTQYF.

This clonotype was counted ten times or more. The chain links TRBV4-2 to TRBJ2-1, with TRBD2 matching over 7 bases. The CDR3 is 17 residues long. CDR1 is LGHNA and CDR2 is YNFKEQ in the germline V gene. V dropped 0 bases and J dropped 4; count of bases not matched to a gene: 9. CDR3: CASSQDLTSSGYNEQFF. DNA of the CDR3: TGTGCCAGCAGCCAAGATCTGACGTCTAGCGGTTACAATGAGCAGTTCTTC.

The chain recombines TRBV12-3 or TRBV12-4 with TRBJ2-3; D possibly corresponds to TRBD1 (7 bases). The CDR3 spans 17 residues. The V end was cut by 8 bases, the J end by 6 bases, with 27 bases between. The CDR3 nucleotides are TGTGCCAGCCGACCTCTTTCGGCTCAGGGGGGTCGGGATACGCAGTATTTT. It is translated as CASRPLSAQGGRDTQYF.

The rearrangement uses TRBV7-9 and TRBJ2-2, with TRBD1 matching over 7 bases. In germline, CDR1 is SEHNR, CDR2 FQNEAQ (reference sequence). The CDR3 runs to 14 residues. With 7 bases clipped from V and 1 base from J, the junction kept 3 bases outside the gene matches. This CDR3 reads CASTGTENTGELFF. The CDR3 nucleotides read TGTGCCAGCACCGGGACAGAGAACACCGGGGAGCTGTTTTTT.

The J gene is TRBJ1-2, the V gene TRBV7-8; D perhaps matches TRBD1 (5 bases). Per germline, CDR1 SGHVS and CDR2 FQNEAQ. This CDR3 contains 16 residues. The V end was cut by 5 bases, the J end by 4 bases, with 20 bases between. CDR3 sequence (DNA): TGTGCCAGCAGCCAAACCATGGGGGTGAAACTCTATGGCTACACCTTC. Translation: CASSQTMGVKLYGYTF.

The rearrangement links TRBV20-1 to TRBJ2-7; D is ambiguous. The germline V gene has CDR1 DFQATT and CDR2 SNEGSKA (reference sequence). CDR3 length equals 12 residues. V gave up 6 bases and J gave up 2 bases, with 11 bases separating them. The CDR3 sequence: CSAQTQTYEQYF. The DNA of the CDR3 is TGCAGTGCCCAGACCCAAACCTACGAGCAGTACTTC.

V usage is TRBV15 and J usage is TRBJ1-1; D remains unclear. Trimming pared 5 bases from V and 5 bases from J, leaving 12 bases between. Germline V gene lookup returns CDR1 LNHNV and CDR2 YYDKDF (reference sequence). This CDR3 has 13 amino acids. The CDR3 protein is CATSGWSETEAFF. CDR3 coding DNA: TGTGCCACCAGCGGTTGGTCGGAGACTGAAGCTTTCTTT.

CDR3 nucleotide sequence: TGTGCCAGTAGTATGACTAGCGGGAGGACTTTACCCCACGAGCAGTACTTC. Amino acids: CASSMTSGRTLPHEQYF. V gene TRBV19 combines with J gene TRBJ2-7; 13 nucleotides match TRBD2. This CDR3 has 17 amino acids. J gave up 5 bases and V 3 bases, and 10 bases lay outside the gene matches. Per the germline V gene, CDR1 is LNHDA and CDR2 is SQIVND (reference sequence).

At least ten counts were recorded for this clonotype. This chain uses TRBV21-1 with TRBJ2-1; the table's D call TRBD2 went unverified against the DNA. TRBV21-1 is listed as a pseudogene. CDR3 length equals 14 residues. This CDR3 reads CASGPSGPDNEQFF. The CDR3 region has the DNA TGTGCCAGCGGCCCTAGCGGACCTGACAATGAGCAGTTCTTC.

The chain recombines TRBV21-1 with TRBJ2-7. TRBV21-1 is classified as a pseudogene. The CDR3 contains 13 residues. The chain's CDR3 is CASSKARFYEQYF. CDR3 coding DNA: TGTGCCAGCAGCAAAGCTAGATTCTACGAGCAGTACTTC.

This clonotype was found a few times. V usage is TRBV13 and J usage is TRBJ2-7, with 10 bases fitting TRBD2. This CDR3 is built from 16 residues. V gave up 6 bases and J gave up 2 bases; unmatched junction bases: 10. Germline V CDR1 and CDR2: PRHDT, FYEKMQ (reference sequence). The CDR3 nucleotides are TGTGCCAGCAGTCGGGATCCAGGACTAGCGGCCTACGAGCAGTACTTC. This gives the protein CASSRDPGLAAYEQYF. The variable domain in full, with the rest retrieved from reference TRBV13 and TRBJ2-7, is AAGVIQSPRHLIKEKRETATLKCYPIPRHDTVYWYQQGPGQDPQFLISFYEKMQSDKGSIPDRFSAQQFSDYHSELNMSSLELGDSALYFCASSRDPGLAAYEQYFGPGTRLTVT.

The V gene is TRBV6-1, the J gene TRBJ2-1; a possible D gene is TRBD2 (5 bases). The germline V gene has CDR1 MNHNS and CDR2 SASEGT. Trimming removed 6 bases at V and 8 bases at J, with 17 bases between. There are 14 residues in the CDR3. The chain's CDR3 is CASSTTRVWDEQFF. CDR3 coding DNA: TGTGCCAGCAGCACTACTAGGGTGTGGGATGAGCAGTTCTTC.

The table lists this clonotype with a few counts. The chain employs TRBV29-1 and TRBJ1-1; D remains unclear. Germline assignment: CDR1 SQVTM and CDR2 ANQGSEA. V lost 6 bases to trimming and J lost 7 bases, with 15 bases between them. This CDR3 contains 12 residues. CDR3 protein: CSVQSGGIEAFF. CDR3 nucleotides: TGCAGCGTCCAATCCGGCGGGATTGAAGCTTTCTTT.